The source of this T cell receptor beta chain is a study of Graves' ophthalmopathy and Graves' hyperthyroidism. Findings and caveats of the study: The majority of expanded thyroid clonotypes above 0.001 frequency also occurred in blood.

RNA transcripts were the source from which TCR beta CDR3 regions were amplified. The workflow started with a first-round RT-PCR run with HTBI primers and then moved on to a second-round multiplex PCR. A single record per CDR3 protein comes from TCRdb applying MiXCR to the multiplex PCR reads. In the table there are roughly 700,000 distinct CDR3 sequences, 40% of which are singletons. Germline CDR1 MGHDK, CDR2 SYGVNS. V gave up 6 bases and J gave up 4 bases, with 12 bases separating them. The CDR3 is 13 amino acids. Comment on this clonotype: Its antigen is not known.

Patients were excluded if they had other autoimmune diseases or uncontrolled infections, and likewise if pregnancy or lactation applied. Diagnosis used clinical symptoms, serum thyroxine, TRAb, thyroid ultrasound and orbital computed tomography. V usage is TRBV25-1 and J usage is TRBJ1-2; a weak D match, TRBD1 (5 bases). Sequenced input: peripheral blood. This clonotype was sampled from an adult man with Graves' ophthalmopathy. This CDR3 is CASRVGGGYGYTF. CDR3 nucleotide sequence: TGTGCCAGCAGGGTGGGGGGTGGCTATGGCTACACCTTC.